This T cell receptor (beta chain) was obtained from a study of CD8 T cells in Susac syndrome. Reverse transcription used roughly 0.5 to 1 ug RNA and random hexamers. The immunoSEQ assay covered 54 Vbeta and 13 Jbeta segments for CDR3. TCRdb recomputed calls from the immunoSEQ multiplex PCR reads with MiXCR, one row per CDR3 protein. The data show roughly 130,000 distinct CDR3 sequences, 90% to 95% seen once. Healthy donors matched for age and sex were used as controls. The CD8+ and CD4+ T cells were negatively isolated, with the TEMRA cells enriched by FACS. Trimming removed 4 bases at V and 7 bases at J, with 16 bases between. CDR1 and CDR2 (germline): SEHNR, FQNEAQ (reference sequence). This CDR3 has 15 amino acids.

The sequence was collected from a human donor in good health. This rearrangement joins TRBV7-9 to TRBJ2-2; D is uncertain. Material: CD4+ T cells from PBMCs. This chain's CDR3 is CASSSAAMSGGELFF. The CDR3 DNA reads TGTGCCAGCAGCTCCGCGGCCATGTCCGGCGGGGAGCTGTTTTTT.